These T cell receptor beta chains were read from a single sample in a study of CD8 T cells in Susac syndrome. TCRdb ran MiXCR on the immunoSEQ multiplex PCR reads and lists one entry per CDR3 protein. The sample contains fewer than 350,000 distinct CDR3 sequences, just over 90% of which appear only once. Source material: CD4+ T cells from PBMCs. The receptors were sampled from a human donor with multiple sclerosis. Both conserved end residues are part of each CDR3. A D gene is named only where the DNA matches it firmly. The size field is filled for only some rows; it gives once, few, many or a size class.

D: .; J: TRBJ2-5; V: TRBV20-1; size: .; CDR3: CSAPQPGRLQETQYF; DNA: TGCAGTGCTCCACAACCGGGACGGTTACAAGAGACCCAGTACTTC
D: TRBD1; J: TRBJ1-1; V: TRBV10-3; size: .; CDR3: CAIRPGTGASRNTEAFF; DNA: TGTGCCATCAGACCCGGGACAGGGGCTAGTCGCAACACTGAAGCTTTCTTT
D: .; J: TRBJ1-6; V: TRBV19; size: .; CDR3: CASSDRTFNSPLHF; DNA: TGTGCCAGTAGTGACCGGACGTTTAATTCACCCCTCCACTTT
D: TRBD1; J: TRBJ1-5; V: TRBV19; size: .; CDR3: CASSTLRGGSNQPQHF; DNA: TGTGCCAGTAGTACCCTCAGGGGGGGCTCCAATCAGCCCCAGCATTTT
D: .; J: TRBJ1-5; V: TRBV20-1; size: .; CDR3: CSALDNTGQPQHF; DNA: TGCAGTGCTCTGGACAACACGGGTCAGCCCCAGCATTTT
D: .; J: TRBJ2-3; V: TRBV7-9; size: .; CDR3: CASSWGIDTQYF; DNA: TGTGCCAGCAGCTGGGGGATAGATACGCAGTATTTT
D: .; J: TRBJ1-2; V: TRBV5-1; size: .; CDR3: CASSLSFSSVGNGYTF; DNA: TGCGCCAGCAGCTTGTCGTTCTCTTCGGTGGGGAATGGCTACACCTTC
D: .; J: TRBJ2-5; V: TRBV20-1; size: .; CDR3: CSASHQETQYF; DNA: TGCAGTGCTAGCCACCAAGAGACCCAGTACTTC
D: .; J: TRBJ1-2; V: TRBV10-2; size: .; CDR3: CASKPGSRPNYGYTF; DNA: TGCGCCAGCAAACCGGGGTCCCGCCCTAACTATGGCTACACCTTC
D: .; J: TRBJ1-2; V: TRBV7-9; size: .; CDR3: CASSLVGSGRPNRGGYTF; DNA: TGTGCCAGCAGCTTAGTTGGGAGTGGACGGCCTAATAGGGGTGGCTACACCTTC
D: TRBD2; J: TRBJ2-2; V: TRBV7-2; size: .; CDR3: CASSLRRGGTGELFF; DNA: TGTGCCAGCAGCTTAAGGCGGGGGGGCACCGGGGAGCTGTTTTTT
D: .; J: TRBJ1-2; V: TRBV7-9; size: .; CDR3: CASSTRDSSTHYTF; DNA: TGTGCCAGCAGTACCCGGGACTCATCTACCCACTACACCTTC
D: TRBD1; J: TRBJ1-5; V: TRBV30; size: .; CDR3: CAWSYKGQRYQPQHF; DNA: TGTGCCTGGAGTTATAAGGGACAGCGATATCAGCCCCAGCATTTT
D: .; J: TRBJ2-5; V: TRBV18; size: few; CDR3: CASSPRGNQETQYF; DNA: TGTGCCAGCTCACCTCGGGGGAACCAAGAGACCCAGTACTTC
D: TRBD1; J: TRBJ1-2; V: TRBV12-3/TRBV12-4; size: .; CDR3: CASSRSTGHDGYTF; DNA: TGTGCCAGCAGTCGCTCGACAGGGCACGATGGCTACACCTTC
D: TRBD1; J: TRBJ1-2; V: TRBV18; size: once; CDR3: CASSRTGDYGYTF; DNA: TGTGCCAGCTCCCGAACAGGGGACTATGGCTACACCTTC
D: TRBD2; J: TRBJ2-3; V: TRBV6-2/TRBV6-3; size: .; CDR3: CASRAGLAGAPTQYF; DNA: TGTGCCAGCAGGGCGGGACTAGCGGGAGCCCCCACGCAGTATTTT
D: TRBD1; J: TRBJ2-7; V: TRBV30; size: few; CDR3: CAIEDRGYEQYF; DNA: TGTGCCATAGAGGACAGGGGGTACGAGCAGTACTTC
D: TRBD2; J: TRBJ2-4; V: TRBV10-3; size: .; CDR3: CTISGGGRGGDIQYF; DNA: TGTACCATCAGCGGAGGGGGACGGGGGGGCGACATTCAGTACTTC
D: .; J: TRBJ1-1; V: TRBV28; size: .; CDR3: CASRTSTDPWAEAFF; DNA: TGTGCCAGCAGGACATCGACCGACCCCTGGGCTGAAGCTTTCTTT
D: .; J: TRBJ1-2; V: TRBV29-1; size: .; CDR3: CSSGTNYGYTF; DNA: TGCAGCTCCGGGACTAACTATGGCTACACCTTC
D: .; J: TRBJ2-1; V: TRBV29-1; size: .; CDR3: CSVPTVTSYNEQFF; DNA: TGCAGCGTACCGACAGTAACCTCCTACAATGAGCAGTTCTTC
D: .; J: TRBJ1-1; V: TRBV7-9; size: .; CDR3: CASSLAYGVGNTEAFF; DNA: TGTGCCAGCAGCTTAGCGTATGGAGTTGGTAACACTGAAGCTTTCTTT
D: .; J: TRBJ2-1; V: TRBV4-1; size: .; CDR3: CASSPRGGRSNEQFF; DNA: TGCGCCAGCAGCCCCCGTGGGGGACGAAGTAATGAGCAGTTCTTC
D: TRBD2; J: TRBJ2-7; V: TRBV6-1; size: .; CDR3: CASSEAPRLAGYEQYF; DNA: TGTGCCAGCAGTGAAGCGCCGAGACTAGCGGGCTACGAGCAGTACTTC
D: .; J: TRBJ1-5; V: TRBV4-1; size: .; CDR3: CASSPAVLAQERQPQHF; DNA: TGCGCCAGCAGCCCAGCGGTTCTAGCGCAAGAACGTCAGCCCCAGCATTTT
D: .; J: TRBJ2-2; V: TRBV7-9; size: .; CDR3: CASSLMGYTGELFF; DNA: TGTGCCAGCAGCTTGATGGGGTACACCGGGGAGCTGTTTTTT
D: .; J: TRBJ2-5; V: TRBV29-1; size: .; CDR3: CSAEAQAQETQYF; DNA: TGCAGCGCAGAAGCGCAGGCCCAAGAGACCCAGTACTTC
D: TRBD2; J: TRBJ2-7; V: TRBV3-1; size: .; CDR3: CASSRGLAHEQYF; DNA: TGTGCCAGCAGCCGCGGACTAGCCCACGAGCAGTACTTC
D: .; J: TRBJ1-1; V: TRBV12-3/TRBV12-4; size: once; CDR3: CASSSFQGTEAFF; DNA: TGTGCCAGCAGTTCCTTCCAGGGCACTGAAGCTTTCTTT
D: .; J: TRBJ2-1; V: TRBV12-3/TRBV12-4; size: .; CDR3: CASSRGPEQFF; DNA: TGTGCCAGCAGTCGCGGACCTGAGCAGTTCTTC
D: .; J: TRBJ1-1; V: TRBV30; size: .; CDR3: CAWSLAGNTEAFF; DNA: TGTGCCTGGAGTCTTGCGGGGAACACTGAAGCTTTCTTT
D: .; J: TRBJ2-7; V: TRBV20-1; size: .; CDR3: CSARANQQGTTYEQYF; DNA: TGCAGTGCTAGAGCCAACCAACAGGGAACAACCTACGAGCAGTACTTC
D: TRBD2; J: TRBJ2-3; V: TRBV25-1; size: .; CDR3: CASSESLGGTDTQYF; DNA: TGTGCCAGCAGTGAATCCCTGGGAGGGACAGATACGCAGTATTTT
D: TRBD1; J: TRBJ1-1; V: TRBV7-9; size: .; CDR3: CASSDREFTEAFF; DNA: TGTGCCAGCAGCGACAGGGAGTTCACTGAAGCTTTCTTT
D: TRBD1; J: TRBJ1-2; V: TRBV2; size: .; CDR3: CATSPGGGLGGYTF; DNA: TGTGCCACCTCTCCAGGGGGCGGATTGGGTGGCTACACCTTC
D: TRBD2; J: TRBJ2-1; V: TRBV29-1; size: .; CDR3: CSVDATSSNEQFF; DNA: TGCAGCGTTGACGCGACTAGCTCTAATGAGCAGTTCTTC
D: TRBD2; J: TRBJ2-2; V: TRBV5-1; size: once; CDR3: CASSSDAGAGGELFF; DNA: TGCGCCAGCAGCTCCGACGCGGGAGCTGGCGGGGAGCTGTTTTTT
D: .; J: TRBJ2-7; V: TRBV7-2; size: .; CDR3: CASSRYPLFWGSYEQYF; DNA: TGTGCCAGCAGCCGCTATCCCCTGTTTTGGGGCTCCTACGAGCAGTACTTC
D: TRBD1; J: TRBJ2-3; V: TRBV20-1; size: .; CDR3: CSARPGDREWRRVDTDTQYF; DNA: TGCAGTGCTAGGCCGGGGGACAGGGAATGGCGGAGAGTAGACACAGATACGCAGTATTTT
D: .; J: TRBJ1-5; V: TRBV12-3/TRBV12-4; size: .; CDR3: CASSPGGFGNQPQHF; DNA: TGTGCCAGCAGCCCCGGGGGCTTCGGCAATCAGCCCCAGCATTTT
D: TRBD2; J: TRBJ2-1; V: TRBV7-9; size: once; CDR3: CASSPNSGTSGRAPQFF; DNA: TGTGCCAGCAGTCCCAATTCCGGGACTAGCGGGAGGGCACCGCAGTTCTTC
D: TRBD2; J: TRBJ2-1; V: TRBV12-3/TRBV12-4; size: .; CDR3: CASSPPGSGRRNEQFF; DNA: TGTGCCAGCAGCCCTCCTGGTAGCGGGAGAAGGAATGAGCAGTTCTTC
D: TRBD1; J: TRBJ2-7; V: TRBV12-3/TRBV12-4; size: .; CDR3: CASSDSTGWFEQYF; DNA: TGTGCCAGCAGTGACTCGACAGGGTGGTTCGAGCAGTACTTC
D: .; J: TRBJ2-7; V: TRBV3-1; size: .; CDR3: CASSHIGSASGEQYF; DNA: TGTGCCAGCAGCCACATAGGCTCGGCATCGGGCGAGCAGTACTTC
D: .; J: TRBJ1-1; V: TRBV6-2/TRBV6-3; size: .; CDR3: CASSYPAQGGVNTEAFF; DNA: TGTGCCAGCAGTTACCCAGCCCAAGGAGGGGTCAACACTGAAGCTTTCTTT
D: .; J: TRBJ2-3; V: TRBV18; size: .; CDR3: CASSILQGSSTDTQYF; DNA: TGTGCCAGCTCTATCCTACAGGGATCTAGCACAGATACGCAGTATTTT
D: .; J: TRBJ1-1; V: TRBV13; size: once; CDR3: CASSPRGRPYQGEAFF; DNA: TGTGCCAGCAGCCCAAGGGGGAGGCCATACCAGGGGGAAGCTTTCTTT
D: .; J: TRBJ2-7; V: TRBV14; size: .; CDR3: CASSQARGPSYEQYF; DNA: TGTGCCAGCAGCCAAGCTCGCGGGCCCTCCTACGAGCAGTACTTC
D: .; J: TRBJ2-6; V: TRBV2; size: .; CDR3: CASQDSGANVLTF; DNA: TGTGCCAGTCAAGACTCTGGGGCCAACGTCCTGACTTTC
D: .; J: TRBJ1-3; V: TRBV6-5; size: .; CDR3: CASSSAARAYSGNTIYF; DNA: TGTGCCAGCAGTTCGGCAGCCAGGGCATACTCTGGAAACACCATATATTTT
D: .; J: TRBJ2-7; V: TRBV14; size: .; CDR3: CASSQELGAVYEQYF; DNA: TGTGCCAGCAGCCAAGAACTAGGGGCCGTCTACGAGCAGTACTTC
D: TRBD1; J: TRBJ2-6; V: TRBV5-1; size: .; CDR3: CASSSRDRMTSGANVLTF; DNA: TGCGCCAGCAGCTCTAGGGACAGGATGACTTCTGGGGCCAACGTCCTGACTTTC
D: TRBD1; J: TRBJ2-7; V: TRBV4-3; size: .; CDR3: CASSQDRSPGTGGYEQYF; DNA: TGCGCCAGCAGCCAAGATAGAAGCCCAGGGACAGGGGGGTACGAGCAGTACTTC